The T cell receptor beta chain described here comes from a study of PD-L1 blockade in urothelial cancer. For the study at large: Individuals in the cohort had been given 0 to 3 earlier chemotherapy regimens.

The time point was: peripheral blood 6 weeks after treatment start. The V and J ends lost 6 bases and 6 bases respectively, with 23 bases between them. Germline lookup yields CDR1 LNHDA and CDR2 SQIVND (reference sequence). The CDR3 length is 16 residues. Sequenced by immunoSEQ multiplex PCR; TCRdb stores in-frame clones only, minus some. The data contain 25,000 to 30,000 clones, approximately 80% of them singletons. The sequence came from a man between 65 and 80 years old with urothelial cancer. This chain uses TRBV19 with TRBJ1-2; D is possibly TRBD1 (6 bases). The material sequenced was PBMCs, taken around atezolizumab (anti-PD-L1) treatment. CDR3 residues: CASSPRARGDSDGYTF. As DNA, the CDR3 is TGTGCCAGTAGCCCACGGGCCAGGGGAGATTCGGATGGCTACACCTTC.